Listed below are T cell receptor beta chains from one sample, sequenced in a study of T-cell memory formation after mild COVID-19. TCRdb used MiXCR to reprocess the 5' RACE reads, holding one entry per CDR3 protein. The sample comprises 300,000 to 400,000 distinct CDR3 sequences, approximately 29% of which are singletons, and approximately 15% rests with the top ten. The sequencing input was PBMCs or a T cell subset sorted from them (not recorded which). All receptors come from an adult woman who had mild COVID-19 (a few samples of this study predate the infection). Cell type and time point are not known. The CDR3 runs from the conserved cysteine through the conserved F or W. The order of the fields is clone size, V gene, CDR3 length, J gene, D gene, CDR3 DNA, CDR3 protein. The D gene is left open where the match is weak. The size of a clone is reported for some rows only, either as once, few or many, or as a class for expanded clones.

clone_size: .; v_call: TRBV20-1; cdr3_length: 14; j_call: TRBJ2-1; d_call: .; cdr3_nt: TGCAGTGCTTGGGGGGCAAGGGGAGGGAGTGAGCAGTTCTTC; cdr3_aa: CSAWGARGGSEQFF
clone_size: .; v_call: TRBV20-1; cdr3_length: 11; j_call: TRBJ2-7; d_call: .; cdr3_nt: TGCAGTGCTGGGAGCTCCTACGAGCAGTACTTC; cdr3_aa: CSAGSSYEQYF
clone_size: few; v_call: TRBV4-1; cdr3_length: 15; j_call: TRBJ2-3; d_call: TRBD2; cdr3_nt: TGCGCCAGCAGCCCCCGAGCGGGGGGGCCAGATACGCAGTATTTT; cdr3_aa: CASSPRAGGPDTQYF
clone_size: .; v_call: TRBV30; cdr3_length: 13; j_call: TRBJ2-3; d_call: .; cdr3_nt: TGTGCCTGGGGATCGGCAGGGGCAGATACGCAGTATTTT; cdr3_aa: CAWGSAGADTQYF
clone_size: .; v_call: TRBV20-1; cdr3_length: 14; j_call: TRBJ2-1; d_call: .; cdr3_nt: TGCAGTGCTAGAAGACTAGGGGGCTACAATGAGCAGTTCTTC; cdr3_aa: CSARRLGGYNEQFF
clone_size: .; v_call: TRBV2; cdr3_length: 15; j_call: TRBJ1-1; d_call: .; cdr3_nt: TGTGCCAGCAGGAGAGGGGCAGGTAAAGTCACTGAAGCTTTCTTT; cdr3_aa: CASRRGAGKVTEAFF
clone_size: .; v_call: TRBV5-1; cdr3_length: 13; j_call: TRBJ2-6; d_call: .; cdr3_nt: TGCGCCAGCAGCTCTGATGGGGCCAACGTCCTGACTTTC; cdr3_aa: CASSSDGANVLTF
clone_size: .; v_call: TRBV6-5; cdr3_length: 14; j_call: TRBJ2-5; d_call: .; cdr3_nt: TGTGCCAGCACTTTAGGGGGAGATTTACAGACCCAGTACTTC; cdr3_aa: CASTLGGDLQTQYF
clone_size: many; v_call: TRBV4-3; cdr3_length: 16; j_call: TRBJ2-3; d_call: TRBD2; cdr3_nt: TGCGCCAGCAGCCAAGATCTTACTAGCGGGGCAGATACGCAGTATTTT; cdr3_aa: CASSQDLTSGADTQYF
clone_size: few; v_call: TRBV7-9; cdr3_length: 13; j_call: TRBJ2-5; d_call: .; cdr3_nt: TGTGCCAGCAGGAGCACGGGTCGAGAGACCCAGTACTTC; cdr3_aa: CASRSTGRETQYF
clone_size: .; v_call: TRBV7-3; cdr3_length: 13; j_call: TRBJ2-5; d_call: .; cdr3_nt: TGTGCCAGCAGCTTATGGGGGAAAGAGACCCAGTACTTC; cdr3_aa: CASSLWGKETQYF
clone_size: .; v_call: TRBV5-1; cdr3_length: 16; j_call: TRBJ1-6; d_call: .; cdr3_nt: TGCGCCAGCAGCTTGGTTGGGCCGGGAAAGAATTCACCCCTCCACTTT; cdr3_aa: CASSLVGPGKNSPLHF
clone_size: .; v_call: TRBV7-3; cdr3_length: 15; j_call: TRBJ1-1; d_call: .; cdr3_nt: TGTGCCAGCAGCTTAATCAGGGGTTCGAACACTGAAGCTTTCTTT; cdr3_aa: CASSLIRGSNTEAFF
clone_size: .; v_call: TRBV20-1; cdr3_length: 14; j_call: TRBJ2-7; d_call: .; cdr3_nt: TGCAGTGCTAGCTTCGGGAGTAGGGCCTACGAGCAGTACTTC; cdr3_aa: CSASFGSRAYEQYF
clone_size: .; v_call: TRBV9; cdr3_length: 14; j_call: TRBJ1-1; d_call: TRBD1; cdr3_nt: TGTGCCAGCAGCGTAACCGACAGGGGGGTAAAAGCTTTCTTT; cdr3_aa: CASSVTDRGVKAFF
clone_size: .; v_call: TRBV29-1; cdr3_length: 12; j_call: TRBJ1-1; d_call: .; cdr3_nt: TGCAGCGTTCGCGGGTCGGGCACTGAAGCTTTCTTT; cdr3_aa: CSVRGSGTEAFF
clone_size: .; v_call: TRBV5-1; cdr3_length: 15; j_call: TRBJ1-1; d_call: .; cdr3_nt: TGCGCCAGCAGCTTGGATCCCGACCCGAACACTGAAGCTTTCTTT; cdr3_aa: CASSLDPDPNTEAFF
clone_size: .; v_call: TRBV21-1; cdr3_length: 19; j_call: TRBJ2-5; d_call: .; cdr3_nt: TGTGCCAGCAGCAATCCCTGGAGTGGAAGGGGGGCCCAAGGCGAGACCCAGTACTTC; cdr3_aa: CASSNPWSGRGAQGETQYF
clone_size: few; v_call: TRBV7-8; cdr3_length: 14; j_call: TRBJ2-1; d_call: TRBD2; cdr3_nt: TGTGCCAGCACGAGGACTAGCGCCGCCAATGAGCAGTTCTTC; cdr3_aa: CASTRTSAANEQFF
clone_size: .; v_call: TRBV24-1; cdr3_length: 15; j_call: TRBJ1-2; d_call: .; cdr3_nt: TGTGCCACCAGTGACCTTACCGACAGGTTTGAGGGCTACACCTTC; cdr3_aa: CATSDLTDRFEGYTF
clone_size: .; v_call: TRBV20-1; cdr3_length: 15; j_call: TRBJ2-5; d_call: TRBD2; cdr3_nt: TGCAGTGCCTGTGGACTAGCGCCGTACCAAGAGACCCAGTACTTC; cdr3_aa: CSACGLAPYQETQYF
clone_size: .; v_call: TRBV9; cdr3_length: 13; j_call: TRBJ2-3; d_call: .; cdr3_nt: TGTGCCAGCAGCGTTAATCCCCCAGATACGCAGTATTTT; cdr3_aa: CASSVNPPDTQYF
clone_size: few; v_call: TRBV27; cdr3_length: 14; j_call: TRBJ2-1; d_call: TRBD2; cdr3_nt: TGTGCCAGCAGTTTCGGGACTAGCTGGAGTGAGCAGTTCTTC; cdr3_aa: CASSFGTSWSEQFF
clone_size: .; v_call: TRBV7-2; cdr3_length: 15; j_call: TRBJ2-4; d_call: TRBD1; cdr3_nt: TGTGCCAGCAGCTTGGACAGGCTGACCAAAAACATTCAGTACTTC; cdr3_aa: CASSLDRLTKNIQYF
clone_size: .; v_call: TRBV18; cdr3_length: 15; j_call: TRBJ1-4; d_call: TRBD1; cdr3_nt: TGTGCCAGCTCACCACCGGGACAGGCTAATGAAAAACTGTTTTTT; cdr3_aa: CASSPPGQANEKLFF
clone_size: .; v_call: TRBV7-3; cdr3_length: 14; j_call: TRBJ2-5; d_call: .; cdr3_nt: TGTGCCAGCAGCCGGGTGGGGGGCTCGGAGACCCAGTACTTC; cdr3_aa: CASSRVGGSETQYF
clone_size: .; v_call: TRBV2; cdr3_length: 16; j_call: TRBJ2-7; d_call: TRBD1; cdr3_nt: TGTGCCAGCAGTCAAATCCGGGACAGGACTTCCTACGAGCAGTACTTC; cdr3_aa: CASSQIRDRTSYEQYF
clone_size: .; v_call: TRBV20-1; cdr3_length: 13; j_call: TRBJ2-1; d_call: TRBD2; cdr3_nt: TGCAGTGCTACGGGACTAGGTCTCAATGAGCAGTTCTTC; cdr3_aa: CSATGLGLNEQFF
clone_size: few; v_call: TRBV12-3/TRBV12-4; cdr3_length: 16; j_call: TRBJ2-7; d_call: TRBD2; cdr3_nt: TGTGCCAGCAGTTCGCTAGCGGGAGGTACGGTCTACGAGCAGTACTTC; cdr3_aa: CASSSLAGGTVYEQYF
clone_size: many; v_call: TRBV7-2; cdr3_length: 14; j_call: TRBJ1-5; d_call: TRBD1; cdr3_nt: TGTGCCAGCAGCTCAACAGGGGTCAATCAGCCCCAGCATTTT; cdr3_aa: CASSSTGVNQPQHF
clone_size: .; v_call: TRBV3-1; cdr3_length: 13; j_call: TRBJ2-7; d_call: TRBD1; cdr3_nt: TGTGCCTCAGAGGGGGACAGGGCCTACGAGCAGTACTTC; cdr3_aa: CASEGDRAYEQYF
clone_size: few; v_call: TRBV5-1; cdr3_length: 15; j_call: TRBJ2-1; d_call: TRBD2; cdr3_nt: TGCGCCAGCAGCTCCGCCGGGACTAGTTACAATGAGCAGTTCTTC; cdr3_aa: CASSSAGTSYNEQFF
clone_size: .; v_call: TRBV6-1; cdr3_length: 14; j_call: TRBJ2-7; d_call: TRBD2; cdr3_nt: TGTGCCAGTGGACTAGAAGGGTTCACCTACGAGCAGTACTTC; cdr3_aa: CASGLEGFTYEQYF
clone_size: few; v_call: TRBV30; cdr3_length: 13; j_call: TRBJ2-1; d_call: .; cdr3_nt: TGTGCCTGGAGCCCTCATGTATCGGCTGGCGAGTTCTTC; cdr3_aa: CAWSPHVSAGEFF
clone_size: .; v_call: TRBV6-1; cdr3_length: 13; j_call: TRBJ1-1; d_call: TRBD1; cdr3_nt: TGTGCCAGCAGAAACCGGGACAGGGGTGAAGCTTTCTTT; cdr3_aa: CASRNRDRGEAFF